The clone carrying this T cell receptor beta chain has a handful of counts. With 3 bases clipped from V and 2 bases from J, the junction kept 7 bases outside the gene matches. CDR3 size: 16 residues. Germline values: CDR1 MDHEN, CDR2 SYDVKM. This entry belongs to a study of neoadjuvant anti-PD-1 for oral cavity cancer. In the study overall: Patients without progression received a fourth nivolumab dose around day 43, then surgical resection on days 50-56.

PBMC libraries mostly used approximately 0.5 ug of input genomic DNA, with six replicates per sample. Some clones are missing from TCRdb's copy, which holds only in-frame ones; the method was immunoSEQ multiplex PCR. The sample lists some 15,000 clones, about two thirds occurring once. Time point noted: after neoadjuvant nivolumab, at surgical resection. Patients had newly diagnosed, untreated stage II-IVA oral cavity squamous cell carcinoma. This receptor was taken from a person aged 35-79 years with oral cavity squamous cell carcinoma. The chain is built from TRBV28 and TRBJ1-2; 9 positions match TRBD1. The specimen was PBMCs, collected after nivolumab (anti-PD-1) treatment. DNA for the CDR3: TGTGCCAGCAGTTTTTATCCGACAGGGGGGAACTATGGCTACACCTTC. It codes for CASSFYPTGGNYGYTF.